Shown below are 7 T cell receptor beta chains from a single sample sequenced in a study of T cells of healthy individuals listed by TCRdb under 2018. Libraries were prepared through 5' RACE. This sample was sequenced with an Illumina MiSeq. TCRdb trimmed the raw reads at Q25, called clones with MiXCR and kept productive beta chains. A single entry per CDR3 protein holds the most common genes and DNA from its merged rows. The sample table records around 63,000 distinct CDR3 sequences; about 17% of these occur just once. In total, the top ten clones hold approximately 4.7% of the sample. The receptors were sampled from a human donor in good health.

By frequency in the sample, this clonotype is medium-sized (0.01 to 0.1%). The V call is TRBV20-1, the J call TRBJ2-1; 10 bases are a match to TRBD1. The CDR3 has 12 residues. V dropped 5 bases and J dropped 8; count of bases not matched to a gene: 3. CDR1 DFQATT and CDR2 SNEGSKA come from the germline V gene (reference sequence). The chain's CDR3 is CSALTGGYEQFF. Written as DNA, the CDR3 is TGCAGTGCTTTGACAGGGGGCTATGAGCAGTTCTTC.

This clonotype has ten or more counts. The chain employs TRBV5-1 and TRBJ1-3; D call uncertain. Germline assignment: CDR1 SGHRS and CDR2 YFSETQ. This CDR3 comprises 13 residues. Trimming removed 1 base from V and 0 bases from J, with 2 bases in between. The CDR3, as DNA: TGCGCCAGCAGCTTGTACTCTGGAAACACCATATATTTT. The encoded protein is CASSLYSGNTIYF.

This clonotype appeared many times. The rearrangement uses TRBV6-1 and TRBJ1-6, with D possibly TRBD1 on 6 matching bases. CDR3 length: 17 residues. Germline loops: CDR1 MNHNS, CDR2 SASEGT. Trimming stripped 1 base from V and 4 bases from J, with 14 bases between. The CDR3 sequence: CASSEVGLQGYNSPLHF. CDR3 bases: TGTGCCAGCAGTGAAGTGGGCCTGCAGGGGTATAATTCACCCCTCCACTTT.

Worth noting for this clonotype: Since a much larger clone is just one base distant, this may be a read error. This chain uses TRBV28 with TRBJ2-5, with D uncertain. The CDR3 loop spans 10 amino acids. Germline V gives CDR1 MDHEN, CDR2 SYDVKM. In nucleotides, the CDR3 is TGTGTCAGCATCGGGGAGACCCAGTACTTC. Amino acid sequence: CVSIGETQYF.

This clonotype was observed a few times. V gene TRBV24-1 combines with J gene TRBJ2-1; 10 nucleotides align to TRBD1. Germline loops: CDR1 KGHDR, CDR2 SFDVKD. This CDR3 spans 17 amino acids. The V and J ends lost 5 bases and 9 bases, in that order; junction bases with no gene match: 15. The CDR3 loop reads CATSAPGQGTGIAEQFF. The CDR3 coding sequence is TGTGCCACCAGTGCCCCGGGACAGGGGACCGGGATAGCTGAGCAGTTCTTC.

This clonotype was seen only a few times. This chain uses TRBV2 with TRBJ1-5; 12 nucleotides match TRBD1. The germline gives CDR1 SNHLY, CDR2 FYNNEI. Trimming at V came to 7 bases and at J to 1 base, leaving 5 bases not matched to a gene. This CDR3 has 16 amino acids. CDR3 DNA sequence: TGTGCCAGCACCTTAGGGACAGGGGGCAGCAATCAGCCCCAGCATTTT. This gives the protein CASTLGTGGSNQPQHF.

The CDR3 DNA reads as TGCGCCAGCAGCTTGGAGGGGGCGGGGACTGAAGCTTTCTTT. Its translation is CASSLEGAGTEAFF. V gene TRBV5-1 combines with J gene TRBJ1-1; 7 bases agree with TRBD1. CDR3 length equals 14 residues. CDR1 SGHRS and CDR2 YFSETQ come from the germline V gene. V dropped 0 bases and J dropped 5; count of bases not matched to a gene: 4. Based on the CDR3 plus reference TRBV5-1 and TRBJ1-1, the full variable domain is KAGVTQTPRYLIKTRGQQVTLSCSPISGHRSVSWYQQTPGQGLQFLFEYFSETQRNKGNFPGRFSGRQFSNSRSEMNVSTLELGDSALYLCASSLEGAGTEAFFGQGTRLTVV.